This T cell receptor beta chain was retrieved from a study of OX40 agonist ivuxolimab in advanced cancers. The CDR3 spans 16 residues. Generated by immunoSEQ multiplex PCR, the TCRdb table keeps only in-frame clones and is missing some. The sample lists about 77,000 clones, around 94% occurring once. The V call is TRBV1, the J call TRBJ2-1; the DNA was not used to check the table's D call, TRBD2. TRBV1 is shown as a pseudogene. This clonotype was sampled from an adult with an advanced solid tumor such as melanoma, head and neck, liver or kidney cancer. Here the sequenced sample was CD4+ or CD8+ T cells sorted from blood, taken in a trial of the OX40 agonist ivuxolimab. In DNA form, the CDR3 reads TGCACCAGCAGCCCAACAGCGGGAGGGCCTCGAAATGAGCAGTTCTTC. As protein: CTSSPTAGGPRNEQFF.